The 26 T cell receptor beta chains listed next were all sequenced from one sample in a study of shared clonotypes between healthy human individuals. Terminally differentiated effector memory CD45RA+ cells were left out of the naive CD8 fraction, which was CD45RO-negative and positively selected for CCR7. Clones were sequenced by immunoSEQ multiplex PCR, and TCRdb holds only the in-frame ones, with some missing. Seen here are under 850,000 clones, over 90% observed once, and the top ten hold less than 25%. Material: naive CD8+ T cells sorted from blood. These TCRs come from a man in his thirties or forties in good health.

This clone was observed once. The chain employs TRBV7-9 and TRBJ2-1; D is ambiguous. V was clipped by 2 bases and J by 5 bases, with 7 bases between them. The V gene's germline CDR1 is SEHNR and CDR2 FQNEAQ (reference sequence). This CDR3 contains 13 residues. This CDR3 reads CASSLRANNEQFF. CDR3 DNA: TGTGCCAGCAGCTTAAGGGCCAACAATGAGCAGTTCTTC. The whole variable domain, remainder taken from reference TRBV7-9 and TRBJ2-1, is DTGVSQNPRHKITKRGQNVTFRCDPISEHNRLYWYRQTLGQGPEFLTYFQNEAQLEKSRLLSDRFSAERPKGSFSTLEIQRTEQGDSAMYLCASSLRANNEQFFGPGTRLTVL.

The chain employs TRBV7-2 and TRBJ2-7; D not certain. This CDR3 contains 14 residues. CDR1 is SGHTA, CDR2 FQGNSA, per germline. V shed 5 bases and J shed 6 bases, with 17 bases lying between them. The CDR3 DNA sequence: TGTGCCAGCAGCCCAGCTACCCCGGTCGGCGAGCAGTACTTC. Translation: CASSPATPVGEQYF.

CDR3 sequence: CASSLGPVISNQPQHF. The CDR3 bases are TGTGCCAGCAGCTTGGGACCAGTGATCAGCAATCAGCCCCAGCATTTT. The genes are TRBV7-9 and TRBJ1-5; weak D call: TRBD1 (5 bases). CDR1 is SEHNR and CDR2 is FQNEAQ in the germline V gene (reference sequence). V gave up 3 bases and J gave up 1 base, with 13 bases separating them. The CDR3 sequence is 16 residues long.

The sample holds one count of this clone. The chain employs TRBV7-3 and TRBJ1-1; perhaps TRBD1 as D (5 bases). The CDR3 is made up of 15 amino acids. The ends were cut back, 1 base at V and 4 bases at J, with 13 bases in the middle. Per the germline V gene, CDR1 is SGHTA and CDR2 is FQGTGA. Here the CDR3 DNA reads TGTGCCAGCAGCTTAAGAGGGCAGGGAGGCACTGAAGCTTTCTTT. Amino acids: CASSLRGQGGTEAFF.

This sequence joins TRBV7-2 and TRBJ2-2; a weak D match, TRBD2 (5 bases). The CDR3 sequence is 16 residues long. The V gene lost 5 bases and the J gene lost 4 bases, with 17 bases spanning the gap. Per germline, CDR1 SGHTA and CDR2 FQGNSA. The CDR3: CASSQSPGVGTGELFF. As DNA, the CDR3 is TGTGCCAGCAGCCAATCCCCCGGGGTCGGCACCGGGGAGCTGTTTTTT.

This chain uses TRBV28 with TRBJ2-7; the match to TRBD1 covers 7 bases. The CDR3 is 15 residues long. With 2 bases clipped from V and 0 bases from J, the junction kept 4 bases outside the gene matches. Germline assignment: CDR1 MDHEN and CDR2 SYDVKM. This CDR3 reads CASSLERDSSYEQYF. In nucleotides, the CDR3 is TGTGCCAGCAGTTTAGAAAGGGACAGCTCCTACGAGCAGTACTTC.

The gene calls are TRBV28 and TRBJ1-1, with D maybe TRBD1 (5 bases). Germline V lookup: CDR1 MDHEN, CDR2 SYDVKM. The CDR3 has 15 amino acids. The V end was cut by 2 bases, the J end by 4 bases, with 14 bases between. CDR3 nucleotides: TGTGCCAGCAGTTTAAGTCCGGGGCTGGGCACTGAAGCTTTCTTT. It codes for CASSLSPGLGTEAFF.

The rearrangement uses TRBV6-5 and TRBJ2-3; 7 bases are a match to TRBD2. This CDR3 spans 14 amino acids. CDR1 MNHEY and CDR2 SVGAGI come from the germline V gene. V was pared by 10 bases and J by 3 bases, with 10 bases of the junction left unmatched. CDR3 protein: CATTSGGLTDTQYF. DNA for the CDR3: TGTGCCACCACGTCGGGAGGATTAACAGATACGCAGTATTTT.

This clone showed up just once. The CDR3 DNA is TGTGCCATCAGTGAGACGCCCTCTAGCACAGATACGCAGTATTTT. As protein: CAISETPSSTDTQYF. This chain links TRBV10-3 with TRBJ2-3; D not certain. Trimming pared 2 bases from V and 0 bases from J, leaving 9 bases between. Germline V gives CDR1 ENHRY, CDR2 SYGVKD. The length of the CDR3 is 15 residues.

This clone was seen only a few times. This sequence joins TRBV27 and TRBJ2-6, with D maybe TRBD1 (5 bases). CDR1 is MNHEY and CDR2 is SMNVEV in the germline V gene (reference sequence). The CDR3 has 16 amino acids. The ends were cut back, 5 bases at V and 2 bases at J, with 13 bases in the middle. The CDR3 region is CASSLGRNAGANVLTF. The CDR3 coding sequence is TGTGCCAGCAGTCTGGGGCGGAACGCTGGGGCCAACGTCCTGACTTTC. Full variable domain (missing parts from reference TRBV27 and TRBJ2-6): EAQVTQNPRYLITVTGKKLTVTCSQNMNHEYMSWYRQDPGLGLRQIYYSMNVEVTDKGDVPEGYKVSRKEKRNFPLILESPSPNQTSLYFCASSLGRNAGANVLTFGAGSRLTVL.

The chain's CDR3 is CASTEGGGEQYF. The CDR3 coding sequence is TGCGCCAGCACCGAAGGGGGTGGCGAGCAGTACTTC. The chain couples TRBV10-2 to TRBJ2-7, with a possible D match to TRBD1 (6 bases). Germline assignment: CDR1 WSHSY and CDR2 SAAADI. The CDR3 has 12 amino acids. The V end was cut by 7 bases, the J end by 6 bases, with 13 bases between.

This chain joins TRBV6-1 and TRBJ2-2, with D unclear. This CDR3 spans 12 amino acids. With 3 bases removed from V and 7 bases from J, the gap between germline ends came to 6 bases. The germline V gene encodes CDR1 MNHNS and CDR2 SASEGT. CDR3 sequence: CASSDDSGELFF. In nucleotides, the CDR3 is TGTGCCAGCAGTGATGATAGCGGGGAGCTGTTTTTT.

This sequence joins TRBV10-2 and TRBJ2-5, with D possibly called TRBD1 or TRBD2 (5 bases each). CDR3 length: 12 residues. V shed 10 bases and J shed 4 bases, with 13 bases lying between them. From germline, CDR1 is WSHSY and CDR2 SAAADI. CDR3 amino acids: CATRGERETQYF. The CDR3 nucleotides are TGCGCCACTAGGGGAGAGAGAGAGACCCAGTACTTC.

This chain connects TRBV5-1 to TRBJ2-7; the D is unclear. The germline V gene has CDR1 SGHRS and CDR2 YFSETQ. CDR3 length equals 14 residues. Trimming cost V 0 bases and J 7 bases, with 14 bases left between them. The CDR3 reads CASSLEDSLWEQYF. As DNA, the CDR3 is TGCGCCAGCAGCTTGGAGGATTCGCTATGGGAGCAGTACTTC.

This clone was seen just once. This may be a read error, as it is one base from a much larger clone. This chain uses TRBV7-8 with TRBJ2-3; the D is unclear. From germline, CDR1 is SGHVS and CDR2 FQNEAQ. The CDR3 length is 12 residues. V lost 5 bases to trimming and J lost 0 bases, with 3 bases between them. CDR3 DNA sequence: TGTGCCAGCAGCCGAAGCACAGATACGCAGTATTTT. This sequence encodes CASSRSTDTQYF.

The count of this clone is one. The rearrangement uses TRBV10-3 and TRBJ2-7, with D maybe TRBD1 (5 bases). CDR1 is ENHRY and CDR2 is SYGVKD in the germline V gene. V lost 3 bases and J 2 bases, leaving 11 bases between the germline ends. The CDR3 extends over 14 amino acids. The CDR3 sequence: CAISDQGPTYEQYF. The CDR3 bases are TGTGCCATCAGTGATCAGGGTCCCACCTACGAGCAGTACTTC.

V gene TRBV7-3 combines with J gene TRBJ2-1, with 7 positions matching TRBD2. The CDR3 totals 15 residues. J lost 8 bases, V lost 5 bases, and 12 bases had no gene match. Germline CDR1 is SGHTA and CDR2 is FQGTGA. The CDR3 bases are TGTGCCAGCAGCCCTGACTGGGGGGGAAGGGATGAGCAGTTCTTC. It translates to CASSPDWGGRDEQFF.

In the case of this clone: In the same sample, other DNA sequences code for this CDR3. The chain carries TRBV27 and TRBJ2-1; TRBD2 matches 9 bases. V was clipped by 6 bases and J by 2 bases; unmatched bases: 5. The CDR3 covers 15 residues. Germline CDR1 MNHEY, CDR2 SMNVEV (reference sequence). The CDR3 DNA reads TGTGCCAGCAGCCTAGCGGGACGAGCCTACAATGAGCAGTTCTTC. Translated, it gives CASSLAGRAYNEQFF.

V gene TRBV7-9 combines with J gene TRBJ1-1, with a weak D call TRBD1 (5 bases). CDR3 size: 16 residues. Germline values: CDR1 SEHNR, CDR2 FQNEAQ (reference sequence). V was pared by 2 bases and J by 5 bases, with 18 bases between. This chain's CDR3 is CASSLTGQGTGTEAFF. The CDR3 DNA sequence: TGTGCCAGCAGCTTAACCGGTCAGGGAACTGGAACTGAAGCTTTCTTT.

J is TRBJ1-2 and V is TRBV11-2; the D gene is possibly TRBD1 (5 bases). Deletions cut 1 base from V and 6 bases from J, with 15 bases between. Germline CDR1 and CDR2: SGHAT and FQNNGV. The CDR3 is made up of 15 amino acids. The CDR3 DNA is TGTGCCAGCAGCTTAGGGAGGGGTTATTGGGATGGCTACACCTTC. Amino acids: CASSLGRGYWDGYTF.

The chain has TRBV7-9 and TRBJ2-3, with a tentative D call TRBD1 (6 bases). The CDR3 totals 14 residues. Per germline, CDR1 SEHNR and CDR2 FQNEAQ (reference sequence). The V gene lost 4 bases and the J gene lost 4 bases, with 12 bases spanning the gap. CDR3 sequence reads: CASSSSGGADTQYF. The CDR3 DNA sequence: TGTGCCAGCAGCTCTTCTGGGGGCGCAGATACGCAGTATTTT. Based on the CDR3 plus reference TRBV7-9 and TRBJ2-3, the full variable domain is DTGVSQNPRHKITKRGQNVTFRCDPISEHNRLYWYRQTLGQGPEFLTYFQNEAQLEKSRLLSDRFSAERPKGSFSTLEIQRTEQGDSAMYLCASSSSGGADTQYFGPGTRLTVL.

As concerns this clone: Other DNA sequences in this specimen translate into the identical CDR3. This chain connects TRBV11-2 to TRBJ2-7; D possibly uses TRBD1 or TRBD2 (5 bases each). The ends were cut back, 5 bases at V and 2 bases at J, with 10 bases in the middle. Germline-derived CDR1 and CDR2 are SGHAT and FQNNGV. This CDR3 spans 13 amino acids. CDR3 residues: CASSKGPTYEQYF. The CDR3 DNA sequence: TGTGCCAGCAGCAAGGGACCAACCTACGAGCAGTACTTC.

The chain joins TRBV29-1 to TRBJ2-3; D may be TRBD2 (6 bases). This CDR3 is built from 14 residues. V dropped 5 bases and J dropped 2 bases, with 14 bases sitting between them. CDR1 SQVTM and CDR2 ANQGSEA come from the germline V gene. This chain's CDR3 is CSVRTLAFTDTQYF. For the CDR3, the DNA is TGCAGCGTTAGAACACTAGCTTTCACAGATACGCAGTATTTT.

This clone was observed a single time. V gene TRBV9 combines with J gene TRBJ2-5; 9 nucleotides agree with TRBD2. V dropped 3 bases and J dropped 2; count of bases not matched to a gene: 11. Looked up from germline, CDR1 is SGDLS and CDR2 is YYNGEE. CDR3 length: 17 amino acids. The CDR3 DNA sequence: TGTGCCAGCAGCGCCGAAGCGGGACTAGCATCTCAAGAGACCCAGTACTTC. This encodes CASSAEAGLASQETQYF.

CDR3 nucleotides: TGTGCCAGCAGCCCTGGGACAGGCCCGAATGAGCAGTTCTTC. Translation: CASSPGTGPNEQFF. This chain links TRBV7-9 with TRBJ2-1; the match to TRBD1 covers 8 bases. CDR1 and CDR2 from the germline V gene are SEHNR and FQNEAQ (reference sequence). V was pared by 5 bases and J by 7 bases, with 7 bases of the junction left unmatched. CDR3 length: 14 amino acids.

This clone was seen just once. The V call is TRBV6-5, the J call TRBJ1-2; D is uncertain. CDR3 length: 13 amino acids. Per the germline V gene, CDR1 is MNHEY and CDR2 is SVGAGI. V dropped 6 bases and J dropped 4 bases, with 12 bases sitting between them. CDR3 DNA: TGTGCCAGCAGCCCCGGAGGAGGCTATGGCTACACCTTC. Residues: CASSPGGGYGYTF.